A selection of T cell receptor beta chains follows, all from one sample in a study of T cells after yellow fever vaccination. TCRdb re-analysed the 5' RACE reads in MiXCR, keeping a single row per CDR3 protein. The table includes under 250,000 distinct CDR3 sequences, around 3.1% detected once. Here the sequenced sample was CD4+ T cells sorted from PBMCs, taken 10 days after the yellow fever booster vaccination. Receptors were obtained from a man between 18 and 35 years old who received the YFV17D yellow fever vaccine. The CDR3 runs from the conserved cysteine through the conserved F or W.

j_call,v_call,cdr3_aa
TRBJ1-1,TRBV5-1,CASSASPGAEAFF
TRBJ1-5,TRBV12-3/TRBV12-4,CASSRGTGGTQPQHF
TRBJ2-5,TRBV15,CATSRGWLVDRVGKETQYF
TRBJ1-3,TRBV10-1,CASSSGALSGNTIYF
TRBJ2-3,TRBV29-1,CSVKPSTDTQYF
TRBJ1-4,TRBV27,CASSFTGEGNEKLFF
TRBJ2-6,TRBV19,CASSEGANVLTF
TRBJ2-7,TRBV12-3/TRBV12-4,CASSPGTGSPRQYF
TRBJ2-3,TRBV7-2,CASSRSSPTDTQYF
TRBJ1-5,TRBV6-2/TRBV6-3,CASTRQGNQPQHF
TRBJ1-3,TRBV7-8,CASSSGRLGGNTIYF
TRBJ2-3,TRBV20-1,CSAGTSGAHEDTQYF
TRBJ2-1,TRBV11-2,CASSPTRGGEQFF
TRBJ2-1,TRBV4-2,CASSQRTAASSYNEQFF
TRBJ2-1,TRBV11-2,CASSLGAPNEQFF
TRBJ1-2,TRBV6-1,CASTLSSQLREYGYTF
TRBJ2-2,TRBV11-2,CASSRYRGIDGELFF
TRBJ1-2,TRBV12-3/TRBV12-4,CASSGTGHYTF
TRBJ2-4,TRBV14,CASSQLTGGSDIQYF
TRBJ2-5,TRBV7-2,CASSGVSGGQETQYF
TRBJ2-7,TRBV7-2,CASTALTGATYEQYF
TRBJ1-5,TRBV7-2,CASSQPGQGQPQHF
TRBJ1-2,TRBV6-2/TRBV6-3,CASTRDRVRGYTF
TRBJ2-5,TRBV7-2,CASSLGLMETQYF
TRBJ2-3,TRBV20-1,CSARGGGITDTQYF
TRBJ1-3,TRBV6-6,CASSVEPGRSSGNTIYF
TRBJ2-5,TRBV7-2,CASSSSGGTETQYF
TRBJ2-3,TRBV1,CTSSQDPAADTQYF
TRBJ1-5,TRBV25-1,CASSVGDRDQPQHF
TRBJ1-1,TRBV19,CASSIYDSVMNTEAFF
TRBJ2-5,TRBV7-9,CASIAAGNQETQYF
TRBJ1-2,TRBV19,CASSIDRRGGGYTF
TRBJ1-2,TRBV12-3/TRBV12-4,CASSLATAYGYTF
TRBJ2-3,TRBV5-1,CASSLALAGDTDTQYF
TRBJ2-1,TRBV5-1,CASRSGTGGNEQFF
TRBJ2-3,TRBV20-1,CSATTPGQGADTQYF
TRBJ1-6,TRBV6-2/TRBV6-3,CASSYVFWDNSPLHF
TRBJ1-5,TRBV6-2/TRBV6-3,CACRYSSHQPQHF
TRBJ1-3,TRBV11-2,CASSSQPRRGSGNTIYF
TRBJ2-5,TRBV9,CASSEGFYQETQYF
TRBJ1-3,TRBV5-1,CASRGDVSGNTIYF
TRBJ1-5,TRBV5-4,CASSLAPNQPQHF